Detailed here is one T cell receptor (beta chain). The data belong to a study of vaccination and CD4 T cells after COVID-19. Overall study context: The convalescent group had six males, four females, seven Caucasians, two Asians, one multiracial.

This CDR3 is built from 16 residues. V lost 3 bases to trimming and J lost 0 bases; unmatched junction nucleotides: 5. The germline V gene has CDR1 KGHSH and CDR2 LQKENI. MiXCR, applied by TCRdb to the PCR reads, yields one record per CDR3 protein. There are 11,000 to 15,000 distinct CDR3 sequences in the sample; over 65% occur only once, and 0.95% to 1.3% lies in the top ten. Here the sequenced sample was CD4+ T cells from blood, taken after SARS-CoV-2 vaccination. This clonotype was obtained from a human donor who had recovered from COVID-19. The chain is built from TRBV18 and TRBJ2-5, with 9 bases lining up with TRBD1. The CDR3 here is CASSPLDRGNQETQYF. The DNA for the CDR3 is TGTGCCAGCTCACCGTTAGACAGGGGGAACCAAGAGACCCAGTACTTC.